This T cell receptor (beta chain) is drawn from a study of T cells in Graves' hyperthyroidism and ophthalmopathy. Study-level information: Peripheral blood draws took place at initial diagnosis, ahead of any treatment. Findings and caveats of the study: Ophthalmopathy was told apart from stable hyperthyroidism by a 13 V-J model.

RNA transcripts were the template for amplifying TCR beta CDR3 regions. The HTBI primer set was used in a first-round RT-PCR of the TCR CDR3. One entry per CDR3 protein results from TCRdb running MiXCR on the multiplex PCR reads. Of hundreds of thousands of distinct CDR3 sequences in the sample, over 12% are singletons; the top ten hold 13%. The PBMCs studied were ones that came from 10 ml fresh peripheral blood. CDR1 is LNHDA, CDR2 SQIVND, per germline (reference sequence). The length of the CDR3 is 13 residues. The ends lost 4 bases at V and 6 bases at J; junction bases unmatched: 3. On this clonotype: Antigen unknown.

This receptor was obtained from a man aged 18-30 years with Graves' ophthalmopathy. J is TRBJ1-5 and V is TRBV19; 7 bases fit TRBD1. Sequenced material: blood. In DNA form, the CDR3 reads TGTGCCAGTAGTAGGTCAGGGGGTCAGCCCCAGCATTTT. Protein sequence: CASSRSGGQPQHF.